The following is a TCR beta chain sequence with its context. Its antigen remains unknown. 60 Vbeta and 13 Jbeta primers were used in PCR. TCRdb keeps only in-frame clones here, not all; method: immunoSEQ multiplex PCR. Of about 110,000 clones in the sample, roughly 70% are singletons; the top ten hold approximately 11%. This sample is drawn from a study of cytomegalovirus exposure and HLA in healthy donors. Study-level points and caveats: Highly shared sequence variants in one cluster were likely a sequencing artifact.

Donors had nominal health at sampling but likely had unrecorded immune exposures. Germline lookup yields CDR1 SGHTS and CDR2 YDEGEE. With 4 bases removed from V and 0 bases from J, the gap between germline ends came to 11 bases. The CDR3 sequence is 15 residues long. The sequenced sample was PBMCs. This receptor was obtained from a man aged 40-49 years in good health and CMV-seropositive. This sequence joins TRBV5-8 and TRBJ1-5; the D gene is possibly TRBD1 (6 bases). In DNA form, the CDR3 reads TGTGCCAGCAGCACCACAGGGACTAGCAATCAGCCCCAGCATTTT. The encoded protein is CASSTTGTSNQPQHF.